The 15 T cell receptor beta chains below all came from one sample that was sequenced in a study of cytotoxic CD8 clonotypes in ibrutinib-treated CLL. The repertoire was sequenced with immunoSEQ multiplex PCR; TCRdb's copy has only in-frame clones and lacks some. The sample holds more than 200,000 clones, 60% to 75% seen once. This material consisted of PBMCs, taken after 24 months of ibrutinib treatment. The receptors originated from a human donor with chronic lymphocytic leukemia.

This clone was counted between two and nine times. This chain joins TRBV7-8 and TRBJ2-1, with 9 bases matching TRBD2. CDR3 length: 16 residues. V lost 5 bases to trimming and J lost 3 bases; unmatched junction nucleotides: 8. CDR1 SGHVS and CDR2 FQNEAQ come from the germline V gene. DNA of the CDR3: TGTGCCAGCAGCGCTTCCGGGACTAGCAGCTACAATGAGCAGTTCTTC. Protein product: CASSASGTSSYNEQFF.

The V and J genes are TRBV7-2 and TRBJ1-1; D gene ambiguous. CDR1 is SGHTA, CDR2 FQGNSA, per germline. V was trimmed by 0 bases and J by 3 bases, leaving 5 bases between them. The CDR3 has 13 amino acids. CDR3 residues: CASSLAEDTEAFF. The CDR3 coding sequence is TGTGCCAGCAGCTTAGCGGAGGACACTGAAGCTTTCTTT.

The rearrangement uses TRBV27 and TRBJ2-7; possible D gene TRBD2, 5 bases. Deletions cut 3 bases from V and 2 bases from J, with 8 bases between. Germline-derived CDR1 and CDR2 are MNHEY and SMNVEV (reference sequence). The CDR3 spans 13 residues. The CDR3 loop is CASSLRAAYEQYF. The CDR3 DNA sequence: TGTGCCAGCAGTTTGAGGGCAGCCTACGAGCAGTACTTC.

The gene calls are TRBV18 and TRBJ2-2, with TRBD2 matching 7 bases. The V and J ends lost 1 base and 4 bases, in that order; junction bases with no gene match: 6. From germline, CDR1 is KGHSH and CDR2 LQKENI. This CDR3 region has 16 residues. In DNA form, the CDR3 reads TGTGCCAGCTCACCACAACCGGGAGGTGTCACCGGGGAGCTGTTTTTT. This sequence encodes CASSPQPGGVTGELFF.

The CDR3 here is CASSVQGDQPQHF. CDR3 sequence (DNA): TGCGCCAGCAGTGTTCAGGGGGATCAGCCCCAGCATTTT. The J gene is TRBJ1-5, the V gene TRBV10-2; 7 nucleotides agree with TRBD1. Germline lookup yields CDR1 WSHSY and CDR2 SAAADI. V was pared by 4 bases and J by 5 bases, with 2 bases of the junction left unmatched. The CDR3 sequence is 13 residues long.

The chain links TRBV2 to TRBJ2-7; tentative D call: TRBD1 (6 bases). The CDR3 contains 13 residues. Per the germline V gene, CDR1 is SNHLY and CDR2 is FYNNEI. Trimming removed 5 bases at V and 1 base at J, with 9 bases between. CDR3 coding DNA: TGTGCCAGCAGTCGGACAGTTTCCTACGAGCAGTACTTC. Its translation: CASSRTVSYEQYF.

The CDR3 nucleotides read TGTGCCAGCAGCTTGGCTGGGACAGGGGGGTACACCGGGGAGCTGTTTTTT. Translating gives CASSLAGTGGYTGELFF. This chain links TRBV7-8 with TRBJ2-2; 11 bases align to TRBD1. The CDR3 spans 17 residues. V gave up 3 bases and J gave up 3 bases; unmatched junction bases: 6. Germline V gene sequence: CDR1 SGHVS, CDR2 FQNEAQ.

Written as DNA, the CDR3 is TGCGCCAGCAGACGAGACAGTACATCCTACGAGCAGTACTTC. Its translation is CASRRDSTSYEQYF. The rearrangement links TRBV5-1 to TRBJ2-7; a possible D gene is TRBD1 (5 bases). This CDR3 is built from 14 residues. The V gene lost 5 bases and the J gene lost 1 base, with 13 bases spanning the gap. Germline values: CDR1 SGHRS, CDR2 YFSETQ.

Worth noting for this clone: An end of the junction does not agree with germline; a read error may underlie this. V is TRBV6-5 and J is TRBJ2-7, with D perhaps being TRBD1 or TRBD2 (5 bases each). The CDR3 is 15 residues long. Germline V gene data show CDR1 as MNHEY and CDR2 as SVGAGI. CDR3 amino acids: CASSSPRDGAYEQHF. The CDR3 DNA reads TGTGCCAGCAGTTCACCTCGGGACGGAGCCTACGAGCAGCACTTC.

The CDR3 DNA reads as TGCGCCAGCAGCTTGGTTGGCGGACAGTACTATGGCTACACCTTC. It is translated as CASSLVGGQYYGYTF. The rearrangement joins TRBV5-1 to TRBJ1-2; D might be TRBD1 (6 bases). The germline V and J ends were trimmed by 0 bases and 3 bases, with 12 bases remaining between them. CDR1 and CDR2 from the germline V gene are SGHRS and YFSETQ. This CDR3 region has 15 residues. The full variable domain, rest sourced from reference TRBV5-1 and TRBJ1-2, is KAGVTQTPRYLIKTRGQQVTLSCSPISGHRSVSWYQQTPGQGLQFLFEYFSETQRNKGNFPGRFSGRQFSNSRSEMNVSTLELGDSALYLCASSLVGGQYYGYTFGSGTRLTVV.

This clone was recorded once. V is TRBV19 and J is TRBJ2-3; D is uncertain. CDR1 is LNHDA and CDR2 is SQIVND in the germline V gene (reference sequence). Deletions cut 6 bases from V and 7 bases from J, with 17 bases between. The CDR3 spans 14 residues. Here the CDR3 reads CASSTGSGTYTQYF. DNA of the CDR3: TGTGCCAGTAGCACCGGTTCAGGTACCTATACGCAGTATTTT. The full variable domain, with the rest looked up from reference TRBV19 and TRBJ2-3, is DGGITQSPKYLFRKEGQNVTLSCEQNLNHDAMYWYRQDPGQGLRLIYYSQIVNDFQKGDIAEGYSVSREKKESFPLTVTSAQKNPTAFYLCASSTGSGTYTQYFGPGTRLTVL.

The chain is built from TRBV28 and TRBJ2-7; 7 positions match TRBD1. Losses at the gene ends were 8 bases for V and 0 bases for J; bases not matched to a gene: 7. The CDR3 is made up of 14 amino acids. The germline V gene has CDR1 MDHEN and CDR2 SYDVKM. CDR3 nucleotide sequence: TGTGCCAGCGGACCGGGACAGCTCTCCTACGAGCAGTACTTC. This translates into CASGPGQLSYEQYF.

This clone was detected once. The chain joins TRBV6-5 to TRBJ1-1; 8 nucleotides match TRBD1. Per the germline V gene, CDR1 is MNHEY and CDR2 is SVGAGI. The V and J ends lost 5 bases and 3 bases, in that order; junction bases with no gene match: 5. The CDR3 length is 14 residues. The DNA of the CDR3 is TGTGCCAGCAGTCGCAGGGGGCCGGACACTGAAGCTTTCTTT. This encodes CASSRRGPDTEAFF.

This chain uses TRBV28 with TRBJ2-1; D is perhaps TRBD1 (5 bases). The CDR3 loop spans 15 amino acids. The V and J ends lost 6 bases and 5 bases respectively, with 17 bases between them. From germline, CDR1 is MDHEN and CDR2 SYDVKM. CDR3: CASSFLGLVHNEQFF. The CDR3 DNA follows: TGTGCCAGCAGCTTCTTGGGGCTAGTACACAATGAGCAGTTCTTC.

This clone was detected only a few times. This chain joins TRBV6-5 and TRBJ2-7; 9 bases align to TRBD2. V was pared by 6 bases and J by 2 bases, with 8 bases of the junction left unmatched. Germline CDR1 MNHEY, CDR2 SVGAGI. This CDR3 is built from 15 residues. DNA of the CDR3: TGTGCCAGCAGCTCAACTAGCGGGCTTACCTACGAGCAGTACTTC. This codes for CASSSTSGLTYEQYF.